These 20 T cell receptor beta chains were all obtained from the same sample, sequenced in a study of post-analysis software for immune sequencing data. Overall study findings and caveats: The study found TRBV5-6, TRBV5-1 and TRBV20-1 among roughly 5 TRBV segments more frequent in patients than controls.

Built from TCR beta cDNA, the libraries had unique molecular identifiers in them. TCRdb used MiXCR to reprocess the PCR reads, holding one entry per CDR3 protein. The data hold under 650,000 distinct CDR3 sequences, with 44% observed a single time. These receptors are not linked to any known antigen. Source material: blood. These receptors all stem from a girl between 5 and 17 years old with multiple sclerosis.

The rearrangement joins TRBV4-1 to TRBJ2-5; no clear D. V was cut by 0 bases and J by 13 bases, with 15 bases left in between. Germline-derived CDR1 and CDR2 are MGHRA and YSYEKL. The CDR3 totals 13 residues. The CDR3 bases are TGCGCCAGCAGCCAAGAGCCTACCCAGGATCCGTACTTC. This encodes CASSQEPTQDPYF.

The J gene is TRBJ1-4, the V gene TRBV20-1, with D perhaps matching TRBD1 (5 bases). There are 16 residues in the CDR3. Deletions cut 1 base from V and 0 bases from J, with 12 bases between. The V gene's germline CDR1 is DFQATT and CDR2 SNEGSKA (reference sequence). The CDR3 DNA reads as TGCAGTGCTAGAGGGATAGGGGACCCAACTAATGAAAAACTGTTTTTT. Residues: CSARGIGDPTNEKLFF.

The V gene is TRBV9, the J gene TRBJ2-7; the match to TRBD2 covers 12 bases. Germline values: CDR1 SGDLS, CDR2 YYNGEE. Germline trimming cut 2 bases from V and 2 bases from J; bases unmatched to any gene: 2. The CDR3 loop spans 15 amino acids. The CDR3 DNA reads TGTGCCAGCAGCGTCGGACTAGCGGGAACCTACGAGCAGTACTTC. Amino acids: CASSVGLAGTYEQYF.

This clonotype came up a few times. This rearrangement joins TRBV6-6 to TRBJ2-7; unclear D gene. Germline V CDR1 and CDR2: MNHNY, SVGAGI (reference sequence). The germline V and J ends were trimmed by 3 bases and 2 bases, with 8 bases remaining between them. The CDR3 has 13 amino acids. The CDR3: CASSYMGTYEQYF. The CDR3 coding sequence is TGTGCCAGCAGTTATATGGGAACCTACGAGCAGTACTTC.

This clonotype was detected only once. The chain has TRBV7-9 and TRBJ2-5, with 7 bases fitting TRBD2. The CDR3 contains 16 residues. J was trimmed by 4 bases and V by 1 base; bases with no gene match: 9. Germline V gene data show CDR1 as SEHNR and CDR2 as FQNEAQ (reference sequence). The CDR3 here is CASSLGEAGVGETQYF. CDR3 sequence (DNA): TGTGCCAGCAGCTTAGGAGAGGCGGGGGTAGGAGAGACCCAGTACTTC.

Only a few counts were recorded for this clonotype. CDR3 in DNA: TGTGCCAGCAGTGGGAGGGGCTACGAGCAGTACTTC. This codes for CASSGRGYEQYF. The chain has TRBV2 and TRBJ2-7; D is possibly TRBD2 (6 bases). The CDR3 is made up of 12 amino acids. In germline, CDR1 is SNHLY, CDR2 FYNNEI. V was shortened by 4 bases and J by 3 bases, with 7 bases between the two germline ends.

Ten or more counts support this clonotype. The chain links TRBV7-3 to TRBJ2-3, with a tentative D call TRBD2 (6 bases). In germline, CDR1 is SGHTA, CDR2 FQGTGA. The length of the CDR3 is 13 residues. V was cut by 8 bases and J by 3 bases, with 12 bases left in between. The DNA of the CDR3 is TGTGCCAGCTCGCCGGCGGGGACAGATACGCAGTATTTT. It codes for CASSPAGTDTQYF.

The chain uses TRBV12-3 or TRBV12-4 and TRBJ1-4; tentative D call: TRBD1 (6 bases). This CDR3 comprises 13 residues. Between the trimmed V and J ends, which lost 4 bases and 7 bases, there was a span of 10 bases. CDR3 nucleotide sequence: TGTGCCAGCAGTTCAGGGGACGTTGAAAAACTGTTTTTT. Its translation: CASSSGDVEKLFF.

The chain's CDR3 is CSWDRSSYNEQFF. The CDR3 DNA reads TGCAGTTGGGACCGGAGCTCCTACAATGAGCAGTTCTTC. The chain uses TRBV20-1 and TRBJ2-1; D possibly uses TRBD1 or TRBD2 (5 bases each). V was trimmed by 8 bases and J by 0 bases, leaving 11 bases between them. The CDR3 is made up of 13 amino acids. CDR1 is DFQATT, CDR2 SNEGSKA, per germline (reference sequence).

This clonotype was seen ten or more times. The chain joins TRBV20-1 to TRBJ2-1; D is perhaps TRBD2 (5 bases). In germline, CDR1 is DFQATT, CDR2 SNEGSKA (reference sequence). The CDR3 runs 13 residues. V lost 1 base to trimming and J lost 5 bases, with 9 bases between them. The CDR3 DNA follows: TGCAGTGCTAGAGGGCTAGCCCACAATGAGCAGTTCTTC. As protein: CSARGLAHNEQFF.

This rearrangement joins TRBV12-3 or TRBV12-4 to TRBJ1-2; tentative D call: TRBD1 (6 bases). Trimming left V 3 bases short and J 0 bases short, with 11 bases between. CDR3 length equals 15 residues. The CDR3 nucleotides read TGTGCCAGCAGTTTGGACAGCCAATCTAACTATGGCTACACCTTC. As protein: CASSLDSQSNYGYTF.

This clonotype was counted once. J is TRBJ2-1 and V is TRBV20-1; a possible D gene is TRBD2 (7 bases). V was cut by 0 bases and J by 9 bases, with 15 bases left in between. The CDR3 spans 14 residues. Germline V gives CDR1 DFQATT, CDR2 SNEGSKA (reference sequence). The CDR3 coding sequence is TGCAGTGCTAGAGATGCGGGAGAGGGGGTTGAGCAGTTCTTC. Encoded protein: CSARDAGEGVEQFF.

In its sample, this clonotype was seen a few times. The CDR3 spells CASSPRRRALGNIQYF. In DNA form, the CDR3 reads TGTGCCAGCAGCCCTCGCCGGAGGGCCCTGGGGAACATTCAGTACTTC. The chain employs TRBV12-3 or TRBV12-4 and TRBJ2-4; D is possibly TRBD2 (6 bases). This CDR3 has 16 amino acids. V was cut by 6 bases and J by 7 bases, with 22 bases left in between.

This chain joins TRBV12-3 or TRBV12-4 and TRBJ1-5; D perhaps matches TRBD1 (6 bases). V gave up 7 bases and J gave up 0 bases, with 22 bases separating them. The CDR3 consists of 18 residues. The CDR3 is CASTPRAWGADSNQPQHF. The CDR3 region has the DNA TGTGCCAGCACTCCCCGGGCCTGGGGGGCTGATAGCAATCAGCCCCAGCATTTT.

The chain links TRBV7-9 to TRBJ1-1; D remains ambiguous. The CDR3 runs 13 residues. The V gene's germline CDR1 is SEHNR and CDR2 FQNEAQ (reference sequence). V was clipped by 2 bases and J by 3 bases, with 7 bases between them. The CDR3 DNA is TGTGCCAGCAGCTTAAGCCCAGACACTGAAGCTTTCTTT. Its translation: CASSLSPDTEAFF.

The CDR3 reads CASSFPGQGPRNYGYTF. CDR3 coding DNA: TGTGCCAGCAGTTTCCCGGGACAGGGGCCAAGAAACTATGGCTACACCTTC. The V call is TRBV12-3 or TRBV12-4, the J call TRBJ1-2; 10 bases map to TRBD1. This CDR3 spans 17 amino acids. The V gene end was trimmed by 3 bases and the J gene end by 2 bases; junction bases not matched to a gene: 9.

This clonotype was detected only a few times. The V gene is TRBV28, the J gene TRBJ2-1; no clear D gene. V lost 2 bases and J lost 9, with 5 bases in between. Germline CDR1 MDHEN, CDR2 SYDVKM. The CDR3 has 11 residues. The CDR3 spells CASSLGAEQFF. The CDR3 DNA is TGTGCCAGCAGTTTAGGTGCTGAGCAGTTCTTC. Looking up the rest from reference TRBV28 and TRBJ2-1 gives the full variable domain: DVKVTQSSRYLVKRTGEKVFLECVQDMDHENMFWYRQDPGLGLRLIYFSYDVKMKEKGDIPEGYSVSREKKERFSLILESASTNQTSMYLCASSLGAEQFFGPGTRLTVL.

This clonotype has more than one count but fewer than ten. The genes are TRBV10-3 and TRBJ1-1; D perhaps matches TRBD1 (5 bases). CDR1 is ENHRY and CDR2 is SYGVKD in the germline V gene. V lost 3 bases and J 2 bases, leaving 10 bases between the germline ends. The CDR3 extends over 14 amino acids. The DNA of the CDR3 is TGTGCCATCAGTGATGACAGAGACAACACTGAAGCTTTCTTT. As protein: CAISDDRDNTEAFF.

This chain connects TRBV7-3 to TRBJ2-3; D uncertain. There are 16 residues in the CDR3. Deletions cut 5 bases from V and 0 bases from J, with 15 bases between. The V gene's germline CDR1 is SGHTA and CDR2 FQGTGA. The DNA for the CDR3 is TGTGCCAGCAGCCCTCTTTGGGCCTCAAGCACAGATACGCAGTATTTT. It translates to CASSPLWASSTDTQYF.

The chain employs TRBV20-1 and TRBJ2-7, with unresolved D. Germline CDR1 and CDR2: DFQATT and SNEGSKA (reference sequence). This CDR3 is built from 12 residues. V shed 6 bases and J shed 3 bases, with 12 bases lying between them. For the CDR3, the DNA is TGCAGTGCAAAACCCGACGACTACGAGCAGTACTTC. Translating it yields CSAKPDDYEQYF.